The entry below gives a single T cell receptor beta chain sequence along with its context. Its antigen is unidentified. The V gene lost 1 base and the J gene lost 5 bases, with 14 bases spanning the gap. The CDR3 sequence is 15 residues long. The germline CDR1 and CDR2 sequences are MNHEY and SMNVEV (reference sequence). Alongside a J-beta primer mix, a sample-barcoded 5' primer served in a second PCR lasting about 7 to 12 cycles. Each CDR3 protein is one row after TCRdb ran MiXCR on the 5' RACE reads. This table holds more than 900,000 distinct CDR3 sequences, about 28% found once. The data were obtained in a study of blood T cells in healthy people across ages. General study points: What prevented conclusive comparison of naive and antigen-experienced cells was that PBMCs were unsorted. When set beside aged donors, long-lived donors presented more naive CD4+ cells and higher diversity. The donors' CMV status was not determined, possibly confounding changes in expanded clonotypes.

The same specimen was also included in a second study, on T cells of mothers and their children.

The genes are TRBV27 and TRBJ2-5, with D maybe TRBD2 (6 bases). The specimen was blood. The receptor was derived from a woman between 40 and 50 years old in good health. The CDR3 DNA follows: TGTGCCAGCAGTTTATATGACGGGGGTAGCGAGACCCAGTACTTC. The encoded protein is CASSLYDGGSETQYF.